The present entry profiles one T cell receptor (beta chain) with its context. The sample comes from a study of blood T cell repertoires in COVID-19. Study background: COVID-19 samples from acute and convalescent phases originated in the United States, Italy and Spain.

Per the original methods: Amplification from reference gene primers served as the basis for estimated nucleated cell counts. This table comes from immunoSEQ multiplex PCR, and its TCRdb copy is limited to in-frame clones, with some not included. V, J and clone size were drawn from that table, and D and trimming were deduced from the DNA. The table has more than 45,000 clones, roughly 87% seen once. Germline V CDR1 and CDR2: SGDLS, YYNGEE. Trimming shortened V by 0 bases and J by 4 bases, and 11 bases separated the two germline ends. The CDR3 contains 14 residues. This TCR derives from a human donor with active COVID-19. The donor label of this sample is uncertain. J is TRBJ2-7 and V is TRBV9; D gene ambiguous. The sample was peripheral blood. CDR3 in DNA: TGTGCCAGCAGCGTAGGTCCCACTACATACGAGCAGTACTTC. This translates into CASSVGPTTYEQYF.